This passage covers 13 T cell receptor beta chains from one sample sequenced in a study of shared clonotypes between healthy human individuals. The repertoire was sequenced with immunoSEQ multiplex PCR; TCRdb's copy has only in-frame clones and lacks some. The sample contains some 2,500,000 clones, 92% of which appear only once. The specimen was naive CD4+ T cells from PBMCs. Subset in this sample: CD45RA+ positively selected. All receptors come from a man younger than 35 in good health. Some clones in this sample may be carry-over from other donors' samples.

The chain uses TRBV29-1 and TRBJ2-1; 9 nucleotides align to TRBD2. The V gene end was trimmed by 4 bases and the J gene end by 2 bases; junction bases not matched to a gene: 3. The germline V gene encodes CDR1 SQVTM and CDR2 ANQGSEA. The CDR3 totals 14 residues. DNA for the CDR3: TGCAGCGTTGCTCCTAGCGGGACCTACAATGAGCAGTTCTTC. Protein: CSVAPSGTYNEQFF.

The chain couples TRBV28 to TRBJ2-1; no clear D. The germline V gene encodes CDR1 MDHEN and CDR2 SYDVKM. Trimming cost V 6 bases and J 2 bases, with 14 bases left between them. The CDR3 covers 15 residues. The DNA for the CDR3 is TGTGCCAGCAGCCCTGTTGGGCATGCCTACAATGAGCAGTTCTTC. This sequence encodes CASSPVGHAYNEQFF.

The V gene is TRBV4-2, the J gene TRBJ2-5; unclear D gene. The CDR3 length is 16 residues. Germline V CDR1 and CDR2: LGHNA, YNFKEQ. Trimming removed 4 bases at V and 2 bases at J, with 17 bases between. Here the CDR3 DNA reads TGTGCCAGCAGCCCCTCAGGCGTTGGGATGCAAGAGACCCAGTACTTC. Translation: CASSPSGVGMQETQYF.

This chain joins TRBV6-5 and TRBJ1-5, with 8 bases fitting TRBD1. Germline V gene sequence: CDR1 MNHEY, CDR2 SVGAGI. The trim removed 4 bases at V and 2 bases at J, leaving 7 bases unmatched. This CDR3 is 16 amino acids long. CDR3 region: CASSSETGAGNQPQHF. The CDR3 DNA follows: TGTGCCAGCAGTTCAGAGACAGGGGCGGGCAATCAGCCCCAGCATTTT.

Of note for this clone: The same CDR3 also results from other DNA sequences found in this sample. CDR3: CASSISSNQPQHF. The CDR3 DNA reads TGTGCCAGTAGTATTAGCAGCAATCAGCCCCAGCATTTT. The rearrangement uses TRBV19 and TRBJ1-5; no definite D call. In germline, CDR1 is LNHDA, CDR2 SQIVND (reference sequence). This CDR3 is 13 amino acids long. Trimming stripped 3 bases from V and 1 base from J, with 4 bases between.

This chain links TRBV7-2 with TRBJ1-5; TRBD1 matches at 7 bases. In germline, CDR1 is SGHTA, CDR2 FQGNSA. J was trimmed by 2 bases and V by 4 bases; bases with no gene match: 5. The CDR3 is 15 amino acids. The CDR3 is CASSSRGKGNQPQHF. Written as DNA, the CDR3 is TGTGCCAGCAGCTCCAGGGGGAAGGGCAATCAGCCCCAGCATTTT.

V and J are TRBV5-6 and TRBJ1-4; the D is unclear. The germline gives CDR1 SGHDT, CDR2 YYEEEE. CDR3 length equals 13 residues. The V gene lost 0 bases and the J gene lost 7 bases, with 7 bases spanning the gap. CDR3: CASSLASGEKLFF. CDR3 sequence (DNA): TGTGCCAGCAGCTTGGCGTCGGGTGAAAAACTGTTTTTT.

This clone has a single count. Written as DNA, the CDR3 is TGCAGCGCGGACAGGGGTGGGCAGTTCTTC. Its translation is CSADRGGQFF. The V gene is TRBV29-1, the J gene TRBJ2-1; 9 positions agree with TRBD1. In germline, CDR1 is SQVTM, CDR2 ANQGSEA. V shed 7 bases, J shed 12 bases, and the junction held 4 bases outside the gene matches. The CDR3 extends over 10 amino acids.

J is TRBJ2-3 and V is TRBV29-1; TRBD2 aligns across 12 bases. Germline CDR1 and CDR2: SQVTM and ANQGSEA. V lost 6 bases and J lost 5; bases outside the gene matches: 3. The CDR3 sequence is 13 residues long. CDR3: CSVSLAGGDTQYF. In nucleotides, the CDR3 is TGCAGCGTGTCACTAGCGGGAGGAGATACGCAGTATTTT.

The chain employs TRBV5-1 and TRBJ2-7; 8 nucleotides agree with TRBD1. Germline V lookup: CDR1 SGHRS, CDR2 YFSETQ. This CDR3 has 15 amino acids. The V and J ends lost 2 bases and 2 bases, in that order; junction bases with no gene match: 6. The CDR3 nucleotides are TGCGCCAGCAGCTTCTGGACAGGGACTCCCTACGAGCAGTACTTC. This encodes CASSFWTGTPYEQYF.

This chain connects TRBV5-1 to TRBJ2-7; D may be TRBD2 (6 bases). The V gene's germline CDR1 is SGHRS and CDR2 YFSETQ. This CDR3 contains 14 residues. V lost 4 bases, J lost 3 bases, and 14 bases lay in between. Here the CDR3 DNA reads TGCGCCAGCAGCGTATCCAATAGCGGCTACGAGCAGTACTTC. Protein sequence: CASSVSNSGYEQYF.

The J gene is TRBJ2-4, the V gene TRBV11-2, with TRBD1 identical over 9 bases. V shed 3 bases and J 8 bases; nucleotides not matched to a gene: 11. CDR1 and CDR2 (germline): SGHAT, FQNNGV. The CDR3 runs 16 residues. The DNA of the CDR3 is TGTGCCAGCAGCTTTTTAACAGGGGGCGCGAGGGACATTCAGTACTTC. It is translated as CASSFLTGGARDIQYF. Drawing the rest from reference TRBV11-2 and TRBJ2-4, the complete variable domain is EAGVAQSPRYKIIEKRQSVAFWCNPISGHATLYWYQQILGQGPKLLIQFQNNGVVDDSQLPKDRFSAERLKGVDSTLKIQPAKLEDSAVYLCASSFLTGGARDIQYFGAGTRLSVL.

A word on this clone: At the DNA level, this CDR3 is encoded by other sequences in the same sample as well. The chain carries TRBV5-1 and TRBJ2-3; 7 bases fit TRBD1. The junction had 4 bases not matched to a gene; V was cut back by 0 bases and J by 0 bases. This CDR3 spans 16 amino acids. Per the germline V gene, CDR1 is SGHRS and CDR2 is YFSETQ. CDR3 sequence reads: CASSLGGTASTDTQYF. CDR3 in DNA: TGCGCCAGCAGCTTGGGGGGGACAGCTAGCACAGATACGCAGTATTTT.